The entry below describes one T cell receptor beta chain. The antigen remains undetermined. This sample was included in a study of CD8 T cells in Susac syndrome. Notes on the study in general: The study's TCR sequencing and HLA analysis covered a relatively small number of individuals, and the study acknowledged this.

The length of the CDR3 is 14 residues. Germline V gene lookup returns CDR1 LGHDT and CDR2 YNNKEL (reference sequence). The V end was cut by 5 bases, the J end by 6 bases, with 14 bases between. TCR beta was sequenced from blood CD8+ and CD4+ T cells. Isolation of CD8+ and CD4+ T cells was performed negatively, whereas enrichment of TEMRA cells was done by FACS. cDNA came from around 0.5 to 1 ug RNA primed by random hexamers. Amplification of TCR beta CDR3 across 54 Vbeta and 13 Jbeta was performed with immunoSEQ multiplex PCR. TCRdb reprocessed the immunoSEQ multiplex PCR reads via MiXCR and lists one record per CDR3 protein. The data hold under 550,000 distinct CDR3 sequences, with around 85% observed a single time.

V usage is TRBV3-1 and J usage is TRBJ2-1; D call uncertain. The source is a human donor with multiple sclerosis. Sequencing was done on a sample of CD8+ T cells from PBMCs. The CDR3 is CASSVGSGPNEQFF. DNA of the CDR3: TGTGCCAGCAGCGTCGGCTCAGGTCCCAATGAGCAGTTCTTC.